The present entry profiles one T cell receptor (beta chain) with its context. The entry originates in a study of CD4+ T cells in melanoma. V was shortened by 4 bases and J by 12 bases, with 19 bases between the two germline ends. This CDR3 has 15 residues. Germline loops: CDR1 SGHDN, CDR2 FVKESK. Generated by immunoSEQ multiplex PCR, the TCRdb table keeps only in-frame clones and is missing some. The sample carries about 14,000 clones, under 80% recorded once. Sequenced: cells from a culture (not recorded whether cultured in vitro). The J gene is TRBJ1-6, the V gene TRBV14, with D uncertain. This sequence was found in a human donor with melanoma. CDR3 DNA sequence: TGTGCCAGCAGCCTTACCGGTTACGGGAATCTACCCCTCCACTTT. Residues: CASSLTGYGNLPLHF.